Given below is one T cell receptor beta chain in context. The clone's antigen remains unknown. Within one base of it there is no much larger clone, and no base qualities were kept. From cysteine to phenylalanine, the CDR3 is 14 amino acids long. Left in the record is the CDR3 DNA by itself, 42 bases read in frame from the first base. Cut back by 4 bases and 1 base, the V and J ends lie 10 bases apart. CDR1 KGHSH and CDR2 LQKENI are derived from the germline V gene. The sample comes from a study of Ad26.COV2.S vaccination and SARS-CoV-2 variants (dated by TCRdb to 2020 to 2023). General notes on the study: Vaccine-arm donors were drawn from COV1001, a multicentre, randomized, double-blind, placebo-controlled phase I-IIa trial of Ad26.COV2.S in healthy adults. Dosing of Ad26.COV2.S was intramuscular, at either 5x10^10 or 1x10^11 viral particles, delivered as one shot or as two shots spaced 56 days apart. The TCR-sequenced set comprised approximately 30 samples: 19 Ad26.COV2.S vaccine recipients, 5 placebo recipients and 8 SARS-CoV-2 convalescent individuals. Throughout the experiments and outcome assessment, investigators stayed blinded to trial group allocation. Sequencing of the TCRbeta repertoire served to evaluate the specificity and breadth of SARS-CoV-2-reactive T cell receptors following Ad26.COV2.S vaccination. Participants in the trial were split at random into five groups of five each, receiving low-dose or high-dose Ad26.COV2.S once or twice, or else placebo on both occasions. Study-wide conclusions, independent of this receptor: Compared with placebo recipients, Ad26.COV2.S recipients showed higher spike-specific TCR breadth (P = 0.0014). The study was not powered to compare responses between vaccine doses or regimens. The authors noted that the TCR breadth and depth analyses may have underestimated total T cell responses. After vaccination, spike-specific CD8+ and CD4+ T cell responses were reported to show substantial breadth. Comparable non-spike TCR breadth was observed between vaccine and placebo recipients, consistent with only spike being contained in the vaccine.

The intended sense of this specimen's treatment or condition label: around 19 received Ad26.COV2.S at low or high dose, single or two shots; about 5 received placebo; per-sample allocation not given. For vaccine and placebo recipients, the sequenced repertoires came from samples collected on day 63 after the first injection. In Cohort 1b, about 25 adults aged 18-55 years were enrolled at a single site in Boston, USA, between 29 July and 7 August 2020. Ad26.COV2.S was a replication-incompetent adenovirus type 26 vector that expressed a prefusion-stabilized SARS-CoV-2 spike protein derived from the original Wuhan strain. The immunoSEQ Assay was the method used to sequence TCRbeta CDR3 regions. After extraction, genomic DNA underwent amplification by bias-controlled multiplex PCR, followed by high-throughput sequencing. In the paper's pipeline: To quantify the absolute abundance of each unique TCRbeta CDR3 region, sequences were collapsed and filtered. T cell fraction was estimated by normalization of TCRbeta template counts to usable DNA, with usable DNA being measured through amplification of reference genes present in all nucleated cells. Repertoire TCRs were annotated as SARS-CoV-2-specific by exact matching of V gene, CDR3 amino acid sequence and J gene to a known reactive TCR set. The reference SARS-CoV-2 TCR set was derived from MIRA and filtered for enrichment in COVID-19-positive ImmuneCODE repertoires, a step that removed public or cross-reactive TCRs. Drawing on the MIRA antigens, annotated TCRs were analysed further at the level of specific ORF or position within ORF. Depth was the summed frequency of annotated unique rearrangements, while breadth was defined as annotated unique rearrangements over total unique productive rearrangements. Two-sided Wilcoxon rank-sum tests were applied when comparing TCR breadth between groups. Drawn from immuneACCESS, this table holds only the in-frame rearrangements with V and J called that TCRdb kept. Clones are partly lost; checked studies trace under half to an unresolved V gene and leave the rest unexplained. V, J and clone size were drawn from that table, and D and trimming were deduced from the DNA. This sample lists around 340,000 clones; 88% were detected once. The ten largest account for 6.4% of the sample.

The sequence joins TRBV18 to TRBJ2-5, with no D gene named confidently. The specimen was peripheral blood, collected in a trial of Ad26.COV2.S vaccine versus placebo. The receptor was derived from a person between 18 and 65 years old who received the Ad26.COV2.S COVID-19 vaccine or a placebo. The sequenced DNA is TGTGCCAGCTCACAATCCGGGTCCCAAGAGACCCAGTACTTC. It specifies CASSQSGSQETQYF.